This TCR beta chain derives from a study of OX40 agonist ivuxolimab in advanced cancers. The wider study: Dose-escalation cases comprised hepatocellular carcinoma, melanoma, renal cell or head and neck cancer.

Study-wide results and limits: Some of the nonresponding patients also showed low levels of normalized T-cell clonal expansion.

From germline, CDR1 is SGHTA and CDR2 FQGNSA. After removal of 6 bases from V and 2 bases from J, the junction contained 9 bases not matched to a gene. This CDR3 spans 15 amino acids. Produced via immunoSEQ multiplex PCR; TCRdb's table is partial and in-frame only. The sample holds 70,000 to 90,000 clones, approximately 84% seen once. On this clone: As yet, its antigen is unknown.

The chain has TRBV7-2 and TRBJ1-1, with TRBD1 matching 7 bases. Sequencing used CD4+ or CD8+ T cells sorted from blood, obtained in a trial of the OX40 agonist ivuxolimab. This TCR derives from an adult with an advanced solid tumor such as melanoma, head and neck, liver or kidney cancer. The CDR3 spells CASRVIQGVNTEAFF. The CDR3 DNA sequence: TGTGCCAGCAGGGTCATCCAGGGGGTTAACACTGAAGCTTTCTTT.